The present entry profiles one TCR beta chain with its context. The trim removed 5 bases at V and 0 bases at J, leaving 6 bases unmatched. Germline CDR1 is LNHDA and CDR2 is SQIVND (reference sequence). The CDR3 covers 15 residues. This sample stems from a study of cytomegalovirus exposure and HLA in healthy donors. The PCR employed 60 Vbeta primers together with 13 Jbeta primers. Data came from immunoSEQ multiplex PCR; TCRdb stores just in-frame clones and leaves some out. Here the sample spans roughly 130,000 clones, around 70% being singletons. Specimen: PBMCs. The chain is built from TRBV19 and TRBJ2-7; the match to TRBD2 covers 8 bases. The receptor's source is a man aged 25-45 years in good health and CMV-seropositive. Here the CDR3 DNA reads TGTGCCAGTAGTCCAACTAGCGGCCCCTCCTACGAGCAGTACTTC. This codes for CASSPTSGPSYEQYF.